This T cell receptor beta chain is from a study of T cell changes during pregnancy in multiple sclerosis. V was cut by 1 base and J by 6 bases, with 13 bases left in between. The length of the CDR3 is 15 residues. CDR1 SNHLY and CDR2 FYNNEI come from the germline V gene. Data came from immunoSEQ multiplex PCR; TCRdb stores just in-frame clones and leaves some out. The sample contains around 56,000 clones, approximately 86% of which appear only once. The clonotype was recovered from a female donor with multiple sclerosis, enrolled in a pregnancy study. The specimen comprised CD4+ T cells from peripheral blood mononuclear cells, sampled in the third trimester of pregnancy. The chain uses TRBV2 and TRBJ1-5, with D possibly matching TRBD1 (5 bases). CDR3 DNA sequence: TGTGCCAGCAGTGAAGGGGGACTGAACTCTCAGCCCCAGCATTTT. It is translated as CASSEGGLNSQPQHF. Full variable domain (outside the CDR3, taken from reference TRBV2 and TRBJ1-5): EPEVTQTPSHQVTQMGQEVILRCVPISNHLYFYWYRQILGQKVEFLVSFYNNEISEKSEIFDDQFSVERPDGSNFTLKIRSTKLEDSAMYFCASSEGGLNSQPQHFGDGTRLSIL.